These 32 T cell receptor beta chains share one sample of origin, sequenced in a study of a mutant IDH1 vaccine in newly diagnosed glioma. Time point indicated: baseline, week 1 (first vaccination visit). Treatment in this sample: pre-vaccination baseline after standard-of-care therapy. Measured with immunoSEQ multiplex PCR; TCRdb has only the in-frame clones, and not every one. The sample gives tens of thousands of clones, 82% of which show up once; 5.3% is in the top ten. The material was PBMCs, obtained from a glioma patient treated with radiotherapy, temozolomide or both. The receptors originated from a middle-aged man with glioma. Some clones in this sample may be carry-over from other donors' samples.

Only one count was recorded for this clone. The sample contains more than one DNA sequence encoding this CDR3. V gene TRBV30 combines with J gene TRBJ1-5; D may be TRBD1 (5 bases). V lost 4 bases to trimming and J lost 6 bases, with 16 bases between them. The CDR3 runs 14 residues. Germline V gives CDR1 GTSNPN, CDR2 SVGIG (reference sequence). The CDR3: CAWTRGGFGQPQHF. In nucleotides, the CDR3 is TGTGCCTGGACTCGTGGGGGATTCGGTCAGCCCCAGCATTTT.

This chain joins TRBV7-9 and TRBJ2-7; D unclear. From germline, CDR1 is SEHNR and CDR2 FQNEAQ (reference sequence). The CDR3 is 13 amino acids. The ends were cut back, 3 bases at V and 4 bases at J, with 10 bases in the middle. The CDR3 DNA sequence: TGTGCCAGCAGCTTTGCCCAGGAGTACGAGCAGTACTTC. The encoded protein is CASSFAQEYEQYF.

This chain links TRBV6-6 with TRBJ1-1; D is perhaps TRBD1 (6 bases). The V and J ends lost 7 bases and 5 bases respectively, with 23 bases between them. Germline CDR1 MNHNY, CDR2 SVGAGI (reference sequence). The CDR3 is made up of 16 amino acids. CDR3 in amino acids: CASIHGVGGAGTEAFF. CDR3 nucleotide sequence: TGTGCCAGCATTCACGGGGTAGGGGGTGCGGGGACTGAAGCTTTCTTT.

This chain connects TRBV25-1 to TRBJ2-2, with a weak D call TRBD1 (6 bases). CDR3 length: 12 amino acids. Germline V gene data show CDR1 as MGHDK and CDR2 as SYGVNS. The V end was cut by 6 bases, the J end by 5 bases, with 7 bases between. The CDR3 sequence is CASRQGTGELFF. The DNA for the CDR3 is TGTGCCAGCAGACAGGGTACCGGGGAGCTGTTTTTT.

The chain couples TRBV2 to TRBJ1-5; D unclear. This CDR3 has 14 amino acids. The germline V and J ends were trimmed by 3 bases and 0 bases, with 6 bases remaining between them. Germline assignment: CDR1 SNHLY and CDR2 FYNNEI. CDR3 in amino acids: CASSDRDSNQPQHF. The CDR3 DNA follows: TGTGCCAGCAGTGACCGGGATAGCAATCAGCCCCAGCATTTT.

The chain recombines TRBV10-2 with TRBJ2-1; no clear D gene. CDR1 and CDR2 (germline): WSHSY, SAAADI. Trimming removed 7 bases at V and 6 bases at J, with 7 bases between. There are 11 residues in the CDR3. Written as DNA, the CDR3 is TGCGCCAGCACGGAGTCCAATGAGCAGTTCTTC. Translated, it gives CASTESNEQFF.

The rearrangement joins TRBV5-4 to TRBJ2-1, with 7 bases lining up with TRBD2. The CDR3 contains 16 residues. Germline V CDR1 and CDR2: SGHNT, YYREEE (reference sequence). V lost 0 bases, J lost 4 bases, and 7 bases stayed unmatched. The CDR3 loop reads CASSLGGGVTYNEQFF. DNA for the CDR3: TGTGCCAGCAGCTTGGGTGGGGGGGTGACATACAATGAGCAGTTCTTC. Drawing the rest from reference TRBV5-4 and TRBJ2-1, the complete variable domain is ETGVTQSPTHLIKTRGQQVTLRCSSQSGHNTVSWYQQALGQGPQFIFQYYREEENGRGNFPPRFSGLQFPNYSSELNVNALELDDSALYLCASSLGGGVTYNEQFFGPGTRLTVL.

The V call is TRBV4-1, the J call TRBJ1-4, with TRBD1 matching over 7 bases. The trim removed 3 bases at V and 7 bases at J, leaving 17 bases unmatched. This CDR3 has 18 amino acids. Germline V gene data show CDR1 as MGHRA and CDR2 as YSYEKL. Here the CDR3 reads CASSHLTGPRTVVEKLFF. The CDR3 coding sequence is TGCGCCAGCAGCCACTTGACAGGGCCTAGGACGGTGGTTGAAAAACTGTTTTTT.

This clone was counted once. The chain is built from TRBV5-6 and TRBJ1-2, with 10 bases fitting TRBD1. V shed 3 bases, J shed 1 base, and the junction held 0 bases outside the gene matches. The germline gives CDR1 SGHDT, CDR2 YYEEEE. CDR3 length: 14 amino acids. CDR3 in amino acids: CASSWDRGNYGYTF. As DNA, the CDR3 is TGTGCCAGCAGCTGGGACAGGGGTAACTATGGCTACACCTTC.

This clone was seen only a few times. The gene calls are TRBV30 and TRBJ1-2, with TRBD1 as a possible D gene (5 bases). V lost 3 bases, J lost 6 bases, and 14 bases lay in between. The CDR3 covers 13 residues. CDR1 is GTSNPN and CDR2 is SVGIG in the germline V gene (reference sequence). CDR3 protein: CAWRGRWGDGYTF. The CDR3 DNA sequence: TGTGCCTGGAGGGGACGGTGGGGGGATGGCTACACCTTC.

The CDR3 spells CASSSDSSSGNTIYF. The DNA for the CDR3 is TGTGCCAGCAGCTCGGACTCGAGCTCTGGAAACACCATATATTTT. The chain is built from TRBV7-2 and TRBJ1-3, with D unresolved. V was pared by 4 bases and J by 0 bases, with 10 bases between. Germline assignment: CDR1 SGHTA and CDR2 FQGNSA. CDR3 length equals 15 residues.

The chain joins TRBV19 to TRBJ2-7, with D possibly called TRBD1 or TRBD2 (6 bases each). The CDR3 is 13 amino acids. Trimming removed 4 bases at V and 6 bases at J, with 13 bases between. CDR1 LNHDA and CDR2 SQIVND come from the germline V gene (reference sequence). The CDR3 DNA reads TGTGCCAGTAGTAATAAAGGGGGAGGCGAGCAGTACTTC. Translation: CASSNKGGGEQYF.

This clone was counted a single time. This chain links TRBV6-5 with TRBJ1-1, with TRBD1 matching 11 bases. The V gene's germline CDR1 is MNHEY and CDR2 SVGAGI. The CDR3 runs 14 residues. V trimming: 2 bases; J trimming: 11 bases; junction bases outside the gene matches: 7. The DNA for the CDR3 is TGTGCCAGCAGTTACCGAGGACAGGGGGCGCCGGCTTTCTTT. Residues: CASSYRGQGAPAFF.

This clone came up a few times. The CDR3 sequence is CASSKITEAFF. Here the CDR3 DNA reads TGTGCCAGCAGCAAAATCACTGAAGCTTTCTTT. V and J are TRBV7-6 and TRBJ1-1, with D unresolved. V lost 5 bases, J lost 4 bases, and 5 bases lay in between. This CDR3 spans 11 amino acids. Per germline, CDR1 SGHVS and CDR2 FNYEAQ. The whole variable domain, filled in from reference TRBV7-6 and TRBJ1-1, reads GAGVSQSPRYKVTKRGQDVALRCDPISGHVSLYWYRQALGQGPEFLTYFNYEAQQDKSGLPNDRFSAERPEGSISTLTIQRTEQRDSAMYRCASSKITEAFFGQGTRLTVV.

The rearrangement links TRBV5-1 to TRBJ2-3, with TRBD1 identical over 8 bases. J gave up 1 base and V 1 base, and 5 bases lay outside the gene matches. This CDR3 has 16 residues. CDR1 and CDR2 (germline): SGHRS, YFSETQ. CDR3 sequence: CASSLSLTGGTDTQYF. In nucleotides, the CDR3 is TGCGCCAGCAGCTTGAGTTTGACAGGGGGCACAGATACGCAGTATTTT.

This clone was found a few times. CDR3 protein: CASSQVYNQPQHF. The CDR3 bases are TGCGCCAGCAGCCAAGTATACAATCAGCCCCAGCATTTT. This sequence joins TRBV4-1 and TRBJ1-5; no definite D call. CDR1 and CDR2 (germline): MGHRA, YSYEKL. The ends were cut back, 1 base at V and 3 bases at J, with 4 bases in the middle. The CDR3 spans 13 residues.

This chain connects TRBV7-8 to TRBJ1-3; possibly TRBD1 for D (5 bases). Germline V gene lookup returns CDR1 SGHVS and CDR2 FQNEAQ. The CDR3 is made up of 16 amino acids. V was pared by 1 base and J by 0 bases, with 10 bases between. The CDR3 nucleotides are TGTGCCAGCAGCTTAGACCCGGGACCCTCTGGAAACACCATATATTTT. This encodes CASSLDPGPSGNTIYF.

This chain joins TRBV4-1 and TRBJ1-1, with TRBD1 as a possible D gene (6 bases). The CDR3 loop spans 16 amino acids. V lost 1 base and J lost 9, with 21 bases in between. Germline-derived CDR1 and CDR2 are MGHRA and YSYEKL. CDR3: CASSQAVGQRFTQAFF. The CDR3 nucleotides read TGCGCCAGCAGCCAAGCAGTCGGACAGAGGTTTACCCAAGCTTTCTTT.

The J gene is TRBJ2-7, the V gene TRBV29-1; possible D gene TRBD1, 5 bases. Germline V lookup: CDR1 SQVTM, CDR2 ANQGSEA. The CDR3 runs 13 residues. Trimming removed 5 bases from V and 5 bases from J, with 16 bases in between. CDR3 DNA: TGCAGCGTTTCCCCGCAGGGTAACGACGAGCAGTACTTC. This codes for CSVSPQGNDEQYF.

The sample holds a few counts of this clone. This chain joins TRBV15 and TRBJ1-1, with D perhaps matching TRBD1 (5 bases). The germline V and J ends were trimmed by 8 bases and 1 base, with 11 bases remaining between them. There are 13 residues in the CDR3. CDR1 is LNHNV, CDR2 YYDKDF, per germline (reference sequence). The CDR3: CATEEGRNTEAFF. CDR3 in DNA: TGTGCCACCGAGGAGGGGAGGAACACTGAAGCTTTCTTT.

The V call is TRBV18, the J call TRBJ1-3, with D perhaps TRBD1 (6 bases). The CDR3 covers 17 residues. V was cut by 5 bases and J by 0 bases, with 17 bases left in between. Germline V lookup: CDR1 KGHSH, CDR2 LQKENI. The CDR3: CASSSTPQGHSGNTIYF. DNA of the CDR3: TGTGCCAGCTCATCGACCCCTCAGGGGCACTCTGGAAACACCATATATTTT. Full variable domain (rest looked up from reference TRBV18 and TRBJ1-3): NAGVMQNPRHLVRRRGQEARLRCSPMKGHSHVYWYRQLPEEGLKFMVYLQKENIIDESGMPKERFSAEFPKEGPSILRIQQVVRGDSAAYFCASSSTPQGHSGNTIYFGEGSWLTVV.

V usage is TRBV6-5 and J usage is TRBJ1-1; tentative D call: TRBD1 (6 bases). Looked up from germline, CDR1 is MNHEY and CDR2 is SVGAGI. Deletions cut 5 bases from V and 0 bases from J, with 13 bases between. This CDR3 has 15 amino acids. In DNA form, the CDR3 reads TGTGCCAGCAGTGTCACCAGGGGCATGAACACTGAAGCTTTCTTT. Translated: CASSVTRGMNTEAFF.

This clone occurred once. The chain employs TRBV6-5 and TRBJ1-1, with a weak D call TRBD1 (6 bases). The germline gives CDR1 MNHEY, CDR2 SVGAGI. The V and J ends lost 6 bases and 1 base respectively, with 15 bases between them. CDR3 size: 15 residues. CDR3 nucleotide sequence: TGTGCCAGCAGAGAGGCGGGACATAGGAACACTGAAGCTTTCTTT. Amino acids: CASREAGHRNTEAFF.

The rearrangement uses TRBV19 and TRBJ1-1; D is possibly TRBD1 (5 bases). The CDR3 loop spans 14 amino acids. The V end lost 9 bases, the J end lost 4 bases, and 18 bases lay between the germline ends. CDR1 and CDR2 from the germline V gene are LNHDA and SQIVND (reference sequence). This CDR3 is CASLNWRGVTEAFF. The CDR3 DNA reads TGTGCCAGCCTTAACTGGCGGGGGGTCACTGAAGCTTTCTTT.

The V and J genes are TRBV10-2 and TRBJ1-2; unclear D gene. CDR1 and CDR2 from the germline V gene are WSHSY and SAAADI. The germline V and J ends were trimmed by 8 bases and 3 bases, with 13 bases remaining between them. There are 13 residues in the CDR3. CDR3 nucleotides: TGCGCCAGCGAGGGATCCTCTGACTATGGCTACACCTTC. It codes for CASEGSSDYGYTF.

CDR3 sequence reads: CASSSLGAGQETQYF. In DNA form, the CDR3 reads TGTGCCAGCAGTTCCCTCGGGGCAGGGCAAGAGACCCAGTACTTC. The chain uses TRBV27 and TRBJ2-5, with D perhaps assigned TRBD1 or TRBD2 (5 bases each). The V gene's germline CDR1 is MNHEY and CDR2 SMNVEV (reference sequence). V lost 4 bases and J lost 2, with 14 bases in between. CDR3 length: 15 amino acids.

The CDR3, as DNA: TGTGCCAGCAGCGCCACCGGGGAGCTGTTTTTT. Encoded protein: CASSATGELFF. The gene calls are TRBV5-4 and TRBJ2-2; D gene unclear. The CDR3 covers 11 residues. CDR1 is SGHNT, CDR2 YYREEE, per germline (reference sequence). The V gene lost 4 bases and the J gene lost 4 bases, with 2 bases spanning the gap.

The count of this clone is one. The gene calls are TRBV13 and TRBJ1-2; D is possibly TRBD1 (6 bases). V lost 5 bases and J 5 bases, leaving 12 bases between the germline ends. The V gene's germline CDR1 is PRHDT and CDR2 FYEKMQ (reference sequence). CDR3 length: 13 amino acids. The CDR3 loop is CASSNRQEYGYTF. The CDR3 coding sequence is TGTGCCAGCAGCAACCGACAGGAATATGGCTACACCTTC. Using reference TRBV13 and TRBJ1-2 for the parts outside the CDR3, the full variable domain is AAGVIQSPRHLIKEKRETATLKCYPIPRHDTVYWYQQGPGQDPQFLISFYEKMQSDKGSIPDRFSAQQFSDYHSELNMSSLELGDSALYFCASSNRQEYGYTFGSGTRLTVV.

This chain connects TRBV9 to TRBJ2-3; possible D gene TRBD1, 5 bases. The V end lost 4 bases, the J end lost 5 bases, and 14 bases lay between the germline ends. This CDR3 contains 14 residues. Germline values: CDR1 SGDLS, CDR2 YYNGEE. CDR3 protein: CASSPRQWGDTQYF. The CDR3 nucleotides read TGTGCCAGCAGCCCGCGACAGTGGGGAGATACGCAGTATTTT.

This clone was seen a handful of times. The chain links TRBV29-1 to TRBJ1-2, with D unresolved. The CDR3 is 10 residues long. CDR1 is SQVTM and CDR2 is ANQGSEA in the germline V gene. V gave up 4 bases and J gave up 8 bases, with 8 bases separating them. The CDR3 DNA is TGCAGCGTTGCGGGCGGCGGCTACACCTTC. Translated: CSVAGGGYTF.

The rearrangement links TRBV5-4 to TRBJ1-1; the D gene is possibly TRBD1 (5 bases). This CDR3 is built from 16 residues. Looked up from germline, CDR1 is SGHNT and CDR2 is YYREEE (reference sequence). The V end lost 4 bases, the J end lost 8 bases, and 24 bases lay between the germline ends. CDR3 protein: CASSPPGKGSRVEAFF. The CDR3 nucleotides read TGTGCCAGCAGCCCCCCCGGGAAGGGGTCTAGAGTCGAAGCTTTCTTT.

The CDR3 protein is CASSLGRENTEAFF. Here the CDR3 DNA reads TGTGCCAGTAGTCTAGGACGGGAGAACACTGAAGCTTTCTTT. The chain combines TRBV19 with TRBJ1-1; no clear D gene. The CDR3 is made up of 14 amino acids. V was pared by 5 bases and J by 1 base, with 11 bases between. In germline, CDR1 is LNHDA, CDR2 SQIVND (reference sequence).